The 20 T cell receptor beta chains below were found in one sample sequenced in a study of blood T cell repertoires in COVID-19. Assay: immunoSEQ multiplex PCR; the TCRdb copy retains only in-frame clones and omits some. This table has 350,000 to 450,000 clones, around 88% appearing once. The sequenced material came from peripheral blood. The source is a woman aged 60 to 75 with COVID-19, enrolled during active disease.

The V gene is TRBV19, the J gene TRBJ1-6; D might be TRBD1 (5 bases). The V end was cut by 0 bases, the J end by 4 bases, with 10 bases between. From germline, CDR1 is LNHDA and CDR2 SQIVND (reference sequence). CDR3 length equals 16 residues. In nucleotides, the CDR3 is TGTGCCAGTAGTATAGAGGGGCAGCTTTATAATTCACCCCTCCACTTT. This sequence encodes CASSIEGQLYNSPLHF.

CDR3 sequence (DNA): TGTGCCAGCAGCCTCCACAGGGACCCTAATGAAAAACTGTTTTTT. Encoded protein: CASSLHRDPNEKLFF. V is TRBV7-9 and J is TRBJ1-4; D may be TRBD1 (6 bases). Germline V gene data show CDR1 as SEHNR and CDR2 as FQNEAQ (reference sequence). Trimming removed 5 bases from V and 3 bases from J, with 13 bases in between. The CDR3 spans 15 residues.

The rearrangement uses TRBV5-6 and TRBJ1-5; perhaps TRBD1 as D (5 bases). Germline CDR1 is SGHDT and CDR2 is YYEEEE. The CDR3 sequence is 13 residues long. V shed 4 bases and J shed 4 bases, with 9 bases lying between them. CDR3 sequence reads: CASSSQGNQPQHF. Written as DNA, the CDR3 is TGTGCCAGCAGCAGTCAGGGAAATCAGCCCCAGCATTTT.

The V call is TRBV19, the J call TRBJ1-5; a possible D gene is TRBD1 (5 bases). The ends were cut back, 6 bases at V and 0 bases at J, with 15 bases in the middle. The CDR3 totals 16 residues. The V gene's germline CDR1 is LNHDA and CDR2 SQIVND (reference sequence). The DNA of the CDR3 is TGTGCCAGTAGGGCAGCGGGGGGATATAGCAATCAGCCCCAGCATTTT. Its protein product is CASRAAGGYSNQPQHF.

The genes are TRBV19 and TRBJ2-3, with 14 nucleotides matching TRBD2. The CDR3 consists of 16 residues. V was clipped by 8 bases and J by 5 bases; unmatched bases: 9. From germline, CDR1 is LNHDA and CDR2 SQIVND (reference sequence). The CDR3 protein is CASLGLAGGRGDTQYF. The CDR3 DNA is TGTGCCAGTCTCGGACTAGCGGGGGGCCGCGGAGATACGCAGTATTTT.

The chain has TRBV7-2 and TRBJ2-5, with TRBD2 matching 11 bases. Germline CDR1 SGHTA, CDR2 FQGNSA. This CDR3 is built from 15 residues. V gave up 5 bases and J gave up 4 bases; unmatched junction bases: 6. The CDR3 nucleotides read TGTGCCAGCAGCGTTAATAGCGGGGGGGCAGAGACCCAGTACTTC. Its protein is CASSVNSGGAETQYF. Drawing the rest from reference TRBV7-2 and TRBJ2-5, the complete variable domain is GAGVSQSPSNKVTEKGKDVELRCDPISGHTALYWYRQSLGQGLEFLIYFQGNSAPDKSGLPSDRFSAERTGGSVSTLTIQRTQQEDSAVYLCASSVNSGGAETQYFGPGTRLLVL.

This clone occurred once. This rearrangement joins TRBV4-3 to TRBJ2-7; 8 bases agree with TRBD1. J gave up 1 base and V 1 base, and 3 bases lay outside the gene matches. This CDR3 comprises 15 residues. CDR1 and CDR2 from the germline V gene are LGHNA and YSLEER. The CDR3 DNA reads TGCGCCAGCAGCCAAGGAGGGACAGGTTCCTACGAGCAGTACTTC. This sequence encodes CASSQGGTGSYEQYF.

J is TRBJ2-1 and V is TRBV5-1; D unresolved. This CDR3 has 12 amino acids. V was shortened by 0 bases and J by 5 bases, with 3 bases between the two germline ends. CDR1 and CDR2 from the germline V gene are SGHRS and YFSETQ. DNA for the CDR3: TGCGCCAGCAGCTTGGTCGACAATGAGCAGTTCTTC. Its translation: CASSLVDNEQFF.

With regard to this clone: The junction departs from germline at one end; a sequencing error may be responsible. This rearrangement joins TRBV12-5 to TRBJ1-4, with 11 bases aligning to TRBD1. Germline lookup yields CDR1 LGHNT and CDR2 FRNRAP. This CDR3 contains 14 residues. The CDR3 region is CASGLGQGDEKLFF. The CDR3 DNA reads TGTGCTAGTGGATTGGGACAGGGGGATGAAAAACTGTTTTTT.

As concerns this clone: Within the sample, other DNA sequences also encode this same CDR3. The rearrangement uses TRBV10-3 and TRBJ1-1; a possible D gene is TRBD1 (5 bases). The CDR3 has 13 residues. V shed 5 bases and J shed 1 base, with 8 bases lying between them. Germline V gene data show CDR1 as ENHRY and CDR2 as SYGVKD. The CDR3 nucleotides read TGTGCCATCAGTACCGGACAGAACACTGAAGCTTTCTTT. Its translation is CAISTGQNTEAFF.

The rearrangement links TRBV5-4 to TRBJ2-7; 9 bases map to TRBD2. V shed 2 bases, J shed 3 bases, and the junction held 3 bases outside the gene matches. Germline V gene sequence: CDR1 SGHNT, CDR2 YYREEE (reference sequence). The CDR3 runs 14 residues. CDR3 in DNA: TGTGCCAGCAGCTTTCGCGGGGGGGACTACGAGCAGTACTTC. Encoded protein: CASSFRGGDYEQYF. Full variable domain (missing parts from reference TRBV5-4 and TRBJ2-7): ETGVTQSPTHLIKTRGQQVTLRCSSQSGHNTVSWYQQALGQGPQFIFQYYREEENGRGNFPPRFSGLQFPNYSSELNVNALELDDSALYLCASSFRGGDYEQYFGPGTRLTVT.

J is TRBJ2-7 and V is TRBV19, with 10 positions matching TRBD2. Germline assignment: CDR1 LNHDA and CDR2 SQIVND (reference sequence). The CDR3 contains 16 residues. Germline trimming cut 1 base from V and 1 base from J; bases unmatched to any gene: 4. The CDR3 DNA follows: TGTGCCAGTAGTATAGCAGCTAGCGGGGGATCCTACGAGCAGTACTTC. This codes for CASSIAASGGSYEQYF.

This clone was picked up a small number of times. J is TRBJ1-2 and V is TRBV7-6; D is unresolved. The CDR3 is 14 residues long. Germline CDR1 reads SGHVS; CDR2 reads FNYEAQ. Deletions cut 1 base from V and 0 bases from J, with 6 bases between. CDR3 loop: CASSLERANYGYTF. CDR3 coding DNA: TGTGCCAGCAGCTTAGAGAGAGCTAACTATGGCTACACCTTC.

The chain links TRBV30 to TRBJ2-7, with a possible D match to TRBD2 (7 bases). The CDR3 runs 13 residues. Trimming took off 2 bases at V and 4 bases at J, with 12 bases between the two ends. Germline CDR1 and CDR2: GTSNPN and SVGIG (reference sequence). The CDR3 DNA is TGTGCCTGGAGTTGGGGGGGCACATACGAGCAGTACTTC. It specifies CAWSWGGTYEQYF. The whole variable domain, remainder taken from reference TRBV30 and TRBJ2-7, is SQTIHQWPATLVQPVGSPLSLECTVEGTSNPNLYWYRQAAGRGLQLLFYSVGIGQISSEVPQNLSASRPQDRQFILSSKKLLLSDSGFYLCAWSWGGTYEQYFGPGTRLTVT.

The chain employs TRBV4-3 and TRBJ1-4; D is perhaps TRBD1 (5 bases). This CDR3 is 15 amino acids long. Per the germline V gene, CDR1 is LGHNA and CDR2 is YSLEER. Trimming cost V 1 base and J 7 bases, with 13 bases left between them. CDR3 in amino acids: CASSQAGGAGEKLFF. The CDR3 nucleotides are TGCGCCAGCAGCCAAGCAGGAGGGGCTGGTGAAAAACTGTTTTTT.

This clone was seen once. The chain recombines TRBV12-5 with TRBJ2-5; 8 nucleotides align to TRBD2. Germline values: CDR1 LGHNT, CDR2 FRNRAP. CDR3 length: 13 amino acids. The ends lost 7 bases at V and 2 bases at J; junction bases unmatched: 3. The CDR3 protein is CASAIAGQETQYF. Written as DNA, the CDR3 is TGTGCTAGTGCAATAGCGGGGCAAGAGACCCAGTACTTC. The full variable domain, its missing parts supplied by reference TRBV12-5 and TRBJ2-5, is DARVTQTPRHKVTEMGQEVTMRCQPILGHNTVFWYRQTMMQGLELLAYFRNRAPLDDSGMPKDRFSAEMPDATLATLKIQPSEPRDSAVYFCASAIAGQETQYFGPGTRLLVL.

The genes are TRBV4-2 and TRBJ2-4; possibly TRBD2 for D (6 bases). The V gene lost 0 bases and the J gene lost 3 bases, with 12 bases spanning the gap. From germline, CDR1 is LGHNA and CDR2 YNFKEQ. There are 16 residues in the CDR3. For the CDR3, the DNA is TGTGCCAGCAGCCAAGAATCTGGGGGAGGCAAAAACATTCAGTACTTC. It is translated as CASSQESGGGKNIQYF.

The chain uses TRBV30 and TRBJ2-7; D uncertain. The V and J ends lost 8 bases and 2 bases respectively, with 13 bases between them. This CDR3 is built from 12 residues. The V gene's germline CDR1 is GTSNPN and CDR2 SVGIG (reference sequence). CDR3 protein: CAGAKVAYEQYF. Written as DNA, the CDR3 is TGTGCCGGAGCCAAGGTAGCCTACGAGCAGTACTTC.

This clone was observed once. V is TRBV21-1 and J is TRBJ2-7; the DNA was not compared with TRBD1, the D call given in the table. TRBV21-1 is listed as a pseudogene. CDR3 length: 14 amino acids. The CDR3 coding sequence is TGTGCCAGCAGCAAACGACAGGGTTCCTACGAGCAGTACTTC. Translation: CASSKRQGSYEQYF.

The count of this clone is one. This CDR3 reads CASSLADWQGINPRPEQYF. CDR3 coding DNA: TGTGCCAGCAGCTTAGCCGATTGGCAGGGTATCAACCCCCGGCCCGAGCAGTACTTC. The chain joins TRBV7-9 to TRBJ2-7; tentative D call: TRBD1 (5 bases). Trimming took off 0 bases at V and 6 bases at J, with 27 bases between the two ends. Germline CDR1 and CDR2: SEHNR and FQNEAQ (reference sequence). The CDR3 contains 19 residues.